Following are 3 T cell receptor beta chains from one sample sequenced in a study of T cells in Graves' hyperthyroidism and ophthalmopathy. TCR beta CDR3 region amplification was performed from RNA transcripts. An initial round of RT-PCR targeting the TCR CDR3 relied on the HTBI primer set. TCRdb ran MiXCR on the multiplex PCR reads and lists one entry per CDR3 protein. Counted here are approximately 95,000 distinct CDR3 sequences, 40% occurring once; the ten biggest clones make up roughly 10%. Source material: peripheral blood or thyroid tissue (not recorded which). The receptors here all came from a woman under 40 with Graves' hyperthyroidism.

The chain combines TRBV14 with TRBJ2-7, with D possibly TRBD2 on 6 matching bases. The length of the CDR3 is 13 residues. The ends were cut back, 1 base at V and 4 bases at J, with 8 bases in the middle. CDR1 and CDR2 from the germline V gene are SGHDN and FVKESK. CDR3 DNA: TGTGCCAGCAGCCAAGTGGGGGGATACGAGCAGTACTTC. Protein sequence: CASSQVGGYEQYF.

Points on this clonotype: This is likely a read error, given that the CDR3 carries no conserved phenylalanine or tryptophan at its end. V gene TRBV20-1 combines with J gene TRBJ2-3; D ambiguous. The germline gives CDR1 DFQATT, CDR2 SNEGSKA (reference sequence). This CDR3 spans 12 amino acids. CDR3 nucleotide sequence: TGCGGTGTACGGTTTGGCACAGATACGCAGTATTCT. Residues: CGVRFGTDTQYS.

This clonotype has a count of ten or more. The chain uses TRBV5-5 and TRBJ2-7; 11 bases match TRBD2. Germline CDR1 reads SGHKS; CDR2 reads YYEKEE (reference sequence). After removal of 4 bases from V and 6 bases from J, the junction contained 9 bases not matched to a gene. This CDR3 is 15 amino acids long. DNA of the CDR3: TGTGCCAGCAGCCCCTCACTAGCGGGAGCCGGCGAGCAGTACTTC. This sequence encodes CASSPSLAGAGEQYF.